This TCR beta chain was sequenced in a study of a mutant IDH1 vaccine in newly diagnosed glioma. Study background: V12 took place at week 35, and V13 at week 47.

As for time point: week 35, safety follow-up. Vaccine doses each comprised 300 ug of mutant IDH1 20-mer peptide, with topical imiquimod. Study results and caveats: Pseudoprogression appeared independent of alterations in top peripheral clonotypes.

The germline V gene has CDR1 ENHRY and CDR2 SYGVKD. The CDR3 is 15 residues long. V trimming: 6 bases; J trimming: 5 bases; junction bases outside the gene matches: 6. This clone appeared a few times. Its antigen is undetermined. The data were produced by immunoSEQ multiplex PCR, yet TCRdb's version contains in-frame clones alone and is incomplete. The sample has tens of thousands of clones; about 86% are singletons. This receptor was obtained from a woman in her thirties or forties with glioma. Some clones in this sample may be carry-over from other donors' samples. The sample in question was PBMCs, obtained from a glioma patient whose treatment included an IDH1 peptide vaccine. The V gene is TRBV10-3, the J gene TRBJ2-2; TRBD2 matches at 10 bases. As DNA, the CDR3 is TGTGCCATCAGAGCGGGGGGGCCTGGAACCGGGGAGCTGTTTTTT. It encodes CAIRAGGPGTGELFF.